Listed below are T cell receptor beta chains from one sample, sequenced in a study of CD8 T cells in ankylosing spondylitis. TCRdb reprocessed the 5' RACE reads with MiXCR, giving one entry per CDR3 protein. The sample shows 200,000 or so distinct CDR3 sequences, over 10% of them seen only once. The sequencing input was blood, either unsorted or a sorted T cell fraction (not recorded which). The receptors were sampled from a female donor with ankylosing spondylitis or in good health (not recorded which). The CDR3 runs from the conserved cysteine through the conserved F or W. The D gene is left open where the match is weak. Rows give clone size only sometimes, using once, few, many, or a class for an expanded clone.

DNA: TGTGCCAGCAGCCAAGCGGGAGGGCCCAATAGAGGTGAGCAGTTCTTC; CDR3: CASSQAGGPNRGEQFF; size: .; J: TRBJ2-1; D: TRBD2; V: TRBV3-1
DNA: TGTGCCAGCAGCTTAGCGCTTTCGGAGCGGGGAGCTTTCTTT; CDR3: CASSLALSERGAFF; size: few; J: TRBJ1-1; D: .; V: TRBV7-2
DNA: TGTGCCAGCAGCTATTTCGGGACAGGGGCCTCTCGGCCCCAGCATTTT; CDR3: CASSYFGTGASRPQHF; size: many; J: TRBJ1-5; D: TRBD1; V: TRBV12-3/TRBV12-4
DNA: TGTGCCAGCAGTCCCCGGGTACAGGGGGAGTGGGCATATACGCAGTATTTT; CDR3: CASSPRVQGEWAYTQYF; size: many; J: TRBJ2-3; D: TRBD1; V: TRBV6-4
DNA: TGCAGTGTCCCACCGGGACAGGGGATTAATGAGCAGTTCTTC; CDR3: CSVPPGQGINEQFF; size: many; J: TRBJ2-1; D: TRBD1; V: TRBV20-1
DNA: TGTGCCAGCAGGGGACCGTACAATGAGCAGTTCTTC; CDR3: CASRGPYNEQFF; size: many; J: TRBJ2-1; D: .; V: TRBV12-3/TRBV12-4
DNA: TGTGCCAGCAGTTTAGGCACAGGGAAACTGTTTTTT; CDR3: CASSLGTGKLFF; size: many; J: TRBJ1-4; D: .; V: TRBV12-3/TRBV12-4
DNA: TGCTGCGTCGATCCCGGGACTAGCGGGAGTTTCCACAATGAGCAGTTCTTC; CDR3: CCVDPGTSGSFHNEQFF; size: .; J: TRBJ2-1; D: TRBD2; V: TRBV20-1
DNA: TGTGCCAGCAGCTCGGGGGCCACAGATACGCAGTATTTT; CDR3: CASSSGATDTQYF; size: few; J: TRBJ2-3; D: .; V: TRBV7-2
DNA: TGCAGTGCTAGACCCGCAGCAGACTACGAGCAGTACTTC; CDR3: CSARPAADYEQYF; size: .; J: TRBJ2-7; D: .; V: TRBV20-1
DNA: TGTGCCAGCAGTTTTTTTGGGGCTAGCGGTCTGTCCGGGGAGCTGTTTTTT; CDR3: CASSFFGASGLSGELFF; size: .; J: TRBJ2-2; D: TRBD2; V: TRBV27
DNA: TGCGCCAGCAGCACTAAGGGTAGCCGTAATGAGCAGTTCTTC; CDR3: CASSTKGSRNEQFF; size: many; J: TRBJ2-1; D: .; V: TRBV5-1
DNA: TGTGCCAGCAGCTTATTCGGCAATAGCAATCAGCCCCAGCATTTT; CDR3: CASSLFGNSNQPQHF; size: .; J: TRBJ1-5; D: .; V: TRBV7-2
DNA: TGCGCCAGCAGCTTCAAGGGTCCCGGGGAGCTGTTTTTT; CDR3: CASSFKGPGELFF; size: few; J: TRBJ2-2; D: .; V: TRBV5-1
DNA: TGTGCCAGCAGCTCCCGGGACAGCCAATACAATGAGCAGTTCTTC; CDR3: CASSSRDSQYNEQFF; size: many; J: TRBJ2-1; D: TRBD1; V: TRBV7-9
DNA: TGTGCCAGCAGTGAAGCGGGCGGGGCTTCGGGAGTAAATGAGCAGTTCTTC; CDR3: CASSEAGGASGVNEQFF; size: many; J: TRBJ2-1; D: .; V: TRBV6-1
DNA: TGTGCCAGCACCCTGGCGAATCGGGCCCAGCATTTT; CDR3: CASTLANRAQHF; size: many; J: TRBJ1-5; D: .; V: TRBV12-3/TRBV12-4
DNA: TGTGCCAGCAGCTTAGATTGGCAGGGCGAGCAGTACTTC; CDR3: CASSLDWQGEQYF; size: many; J: TRBJ2-7; D: .; V: TRBV7-2
DNA: TGTGCCAGCACCGGACTTGGTGGAGCGGCCTACGAGCAGTACTTC; CDR3: CASTGLGGAAYEQYF; size: many; J: TRBJ2-7; D: .; V: TRBV11-2
DNA: TGTGCCAGCAGCTTAGTCCCTCGGTACGAGCAGTACTTC; CDR3: CASSLVPRYEQYF; size: many; J: TRBJ2-7; D: .; V: TRBV7-9
DNA: TGCGCCAGCAGCTTGTCGGGAGCAGACCAAGAGACCCAGTACTTC; CDR3: CASSLSGADQETQYF; size: many; J: TRBJ2-5; D: .; V: TRBV5-1
DNA: TGCAGTGTTACCCGGCTAGCCAAAAACATTCAGTACTTC; CDR3: CSVTRLAKNIQYF; size: many; J: TRBJ2-4; D: .; V: TRBV20-1
DNA: TGTGCCACCAGCCCCGGAGGTAATGAGCAGTTCTTC; CDR3: CATSPGGNEQFF; size: few; J: TRBJ2-1; D: .; V: TRBV24-1
DNA: TGTGCCAGCAGCTTAGGCCCTCGGGACAGTAATTCACCCCTCCACTTT; CDR3: CASSLGPRDSNSPLHF; size: many; J: TRBJ1-6; D: TRBD1; V: TRBV7-8
DNA: TGTGCCAGCAGTCAGGACCCTTACAATGAGCAGTTCTTC; CDR3: CASSQDPYNEQFF; size: many; J: TRBJ2-1; D: .; V: TRBV27
DNA: TGTGCCATCAGTGGGGGCGGCGCCCTCCTCGGTACGCAGTATTTT; CDR3: CAISGGGALLGTQYF; size: few; J: TRBJ2-3; D: .; V: TRBV10-3
DNA: TGTGCCAGCAGTGACACAGATACGCAGTATTTT; CDR3: CASSDTDTQYF; size: many; J: TRBJ2-3; D: .; V: TRBV12-3/TRBV12-4
DNA: TGTGCCAGCAGCCCCGCGGACATTAACTATGGCTACACCTTC; CDR3: CASSPADINYGYTF; size: many; J: TRBJ1-2; D: .; V: TRBV11-2
DNA: TGTGCCAGCAGTGGCGAGGGGTGGGGCACAGATACGCAGTATTTT; CDR3: CASSGEGWGTDTQYF; size: many; J: TRBJ2-3; D: .; V: TRBV27
DNA: TGCGCCAGCAGCTTACTAGCGGGAGTGGGCAATGAGCAGTTCTTC; CDR3: CASSLLAGVGNEQFF; size: many; J: TRBJ2-1; D: TRBD2; V: TRBV5-1
DNA: TGTGCCAGCAGAATGACAGGGGGCGGCTATGGCTACACCTTC; CDR3: CASRMTGGGYGYTF; size: many; J: TRBJ1-2; D: TRBD1; V: TRBV12-3/TRBV12-4
DNA: TGCAGCGTGAGACTAGCGGGCAGACAAGAGACCCAGTACTTC; CDR3: CSVRLAGRQETQYF; size: .; J: TRBJ2-5; D: TRBD2; V: TRBV29-1
DNA: TGTGCCAGCAGACACCGGGACAGGGGCGCCGGTTATAATTCACCCCTCCACTTT; CDR3: CASRHRDRGAGYNSPLHF; size: many; J: TRBJ1-6; D: TRBD1; V: TRBV6-1
DNA: TGCAGCGTTGCCCGAACAGAGTACACCGGGGAGCTGTTTTTT; CDR3: CSVARTEYTGELFF; size: .; J: TRBJ2-2; D: .; V: TRBV29-1
DNA: TGTGCCAGCAGCCAAGATCGCGGCGCCTACGAGCAGTACTTC; CDR3: CASSQDRGAYEQYF; size: .; J: TRBJ2-7; D: .; V: TRBV4-2
DNA: TGTGCCAGCAGCTTGGGTGGGTCGCACACTGAAGCTTTCTTT; CDR3: CASSLGGSHTEAFF; size: few; J: TRBJ1-1; D: .; V: TRBV5-5
DNA: TGTGCCAGCAGTTTCCTGGGTAATTCACCCCTCCACTTT; CDR3: CASSFLGNSPLHF; size: .; J: TRBJ1-6; D: .; V: TRBV27
DNA: TGTGCCTGGAGCCTAACCCCGGGGGCCAGAAACACCATATATTTT; CDR3: CAWSLTPGARNTIYF; size: .; J: TRBJ1-3; D: .; V: TRBV30
DNA: TGCGCCAGCAGCTTAGCTGCGGGCGGAGGTGGCACAGATACGCAGTATTTT; CDR3: CASSLAAGGGGTDTQYF; size: few; J: TRBJ2-3; D: .; V: TRBV5-1
DNA: TGCAGCGTTGACTCAGGGATGACTGAAGCTTTCTTT; CDR3: CSVDSGMTEAFF; size: many; J: TRBJ1-1; D: .; V: TRBV29-1
DNA: TGTGCCAGCTTCTTAACGGGAAGGACTGAAGCTTTCTTT; CDR3: CASFLTGRTEAFF; size: many; J: TRBJ1-1; D: .; V: TRBV27
DNA: TGCGCCAGCAGCTGGGATAACACAGATACGCAGTATTTT; CDR3: CASSWDNTDTQYF; size: many; J: TRBJ2-3; D: .; V: TRBV5-1
DNA: TGCGCCAGCAGCTTGTCCGCATGGGGGGACACAGATACGCAGTATTTT; CDR3: CASSLSAWGDTDTQYF; size: few; J: TRBJ2-3; D: .; V: TRBV5-1
DNA: TGTGCCAGTAATACAGGGCTGGGGTTCACCGGGGAGCTGTTTTTT; CDR3: CASNTGLGFTGELFF; size: many; J: TRBJ2-2; D: .; V: TRBV19
DNA: TGCGCCAGCAGCCCGGGACTAGCGGACTACGAGCAGTACTTC; CDR3: CASSPGLADYEQYF; size: few; J: TRBJ2-7; D: TRBD2; V: TRBV5-1
DNA: TGCAGTGCTAGAGCGGCGGAGGGGGGTACGCAGTATTTT; CDR3: CSARAAEGGTQYF; size: .; J: TRBJ2-3; D: .; V: TRBV20-1
DNA: TGTGCCAGCACCGATAGCGGAGTCTACAATGAGCAGTTCTTC; CDR3: CASTDSGVYNEQFF; size: many; J: TRBJ2-1; D: .; V: TRBV7-6
DNA: TGCGCCAGCAGCCAAGACAGCGCGAACACCGGGGAGCTGTTTTTT; CDR3: CASSQDSANTGELFF; size: many; J: TRBJ2-2; D: .; V: TRBV4-3
DNA: TGCGCCAGCAGCCAAGGGGCTAATATCGGGGAGCTGTTTTTT; CDR3: CASSQGANIGELFF; size: few; J: TRBJ2-2; D: .; V: TRBV4-3
DNA: TGCAGTGCTAGGGAAATCTCTAGCGGGAGCTACAATGAGCAGTTCTTC; CDR3: CSAREISSGSYNEQFF; size: many; J: TRBJ2-1; D: TRBD2; V: TRBV20-1
DNA: TGCAGCCCCCTGTCGGGACTAGGGGGATCCACAGATACGCAGTATTTT; CDR3: CSPLSGLGGSTDTQYF; size: many; J: TRBJ2-3; D: TRBD2; V: TRBV29-1
DNA: TGTGCCAGCTCACTTCGGACTAGCGATGAGCAGTTCTTC; CDR3: CASSLRTSDEQFF; size: few; J: TRBJ2-1; D: TRBD2; V: TRBV18
DNA: TGTGCCAGCAGCTTAGCTACCCCTTCTGGAAACACCATATATTTT; CDR3: CASSLATPSGNTIYF; size: .; J: TRBJ1-3; D: .; V: TRBV7-8
DNA: TGTGCCATCAGCCCCCAAGGGAGCGGATCCTACAATGAGCAGTTCTTC; CDR3: CAISPQGSGSYNEQFF; size: few; J: TRBJ2-1; D: .; V: TRBV10-3